One and the same sample provided the 9 T cell receptor beta chains below, sequenced in a study of T cells in women clearing cervical HPV infection. The protocol was immunoSEQ multiplex PCR, while the TCRdb copy is restricted to in-frame clones and leaves out a portion. The data include tens of thousands of clones; the top ten clones carry 20% to 25%. Sequenced input: blood buffy coat. Receptors originate from a woman between 18 and 70 years old with a cervical HPV16 infection that either progressed to CIN3+ or cleared (not recorded which).

In the case of this clone: The read falls 3 residues short of the CDR3 end, and the missing part is taken from the germline J gene. The chain uses TRBV19 and TRBJ1-1, with 7 bases fitting TRBD1. The germline CDR1 and CDR2 sequences are LNHDA and SQIVND (reference sequence). J lost 4 bases, V lost 4 bases, and 9 bases had no gene match. This CDR3 has 15 residues. The CDR3 DNA, read in part, is TGTGCCAGTAGTACCGACAGGGAAGTAGGCACTGAA. Translated: CASSTDREVGTE. The full CDR3 protein is CASSTDREVGTEAFF.

As concerns this clone: The sequence runs out 3 residues before the end of the CDR3; the remainder is reconstructed from the germline J gene. The chain combines TRBV5-1 with TRBJ1-1; D is unclear. The CDR3 has 17 residues. CDR1 is SGHRS and CDR2 is YFSETQ in the germline V gene. V lost 0 bases, J lost 0 bases, and 15 bases lay in between. The CDR3 bases that were read are TGCGCCAGCAGCTTGGCCGGGGAAACTGGCTTGAACACTGAA. Its protein is CASSLAGETGLNTE. The CDR3 in its entirety is CASSLAGETGLNTEAFF.

Worth noting for this clone: From the germline J gene comes the end of the CDR3, since the read stops 3 residues before it. The V and J genes are TRBV2 and TRBJ2-7; TRBD2 is a possible D gene (6 bases). Germline assignment: CDR1 SNHLY and CDR2 FYNNEI. Deletions cut 5 bases from V and 3 bases from J, with 26 bases between. There are 18 residues in the CDR3. The CDR3 loop reads CASSLDRPSRGINYEQYF. The covered CDR3 bases are TGTGCCAGCAGTTTAGACCGGCCTAGTCGCGGGATAAACTACGAG.

About this clone itself: The read terminates 3 residues before the CDR3 end, so the remaining end is supplied by the germline J gene. The gene calls are TRBV5-1 and TRBJ1-1; 7 nucleotides match TRBD1. This CDR3 spans 11 amino acids. The germline V gene has CDR1 SGHRS and CDR2 YFSETQ. The covered CDR3 bases are TGCGCCAGCAGAGAGGACAGGGAA. Translating gives CASREDRE. The full-length CDR3 reads as CASREDREAFF.

On this clone: It is unclear where the CDR3 begins or ends on the DNA, so no DNA is shown, and the CDR3 is as TCRdb lists it. This chain joins TRBV6-2 or TRBV6-3 and TRBJ2-1; TRBD2 reflects the table's D call only, with no check against the DNA. Termini included, the CDR3 measures 15 amino acids. Germline V gene lookup returns CDR1 MNHEY and CDR2 SVGEGT. Here the CDR3 reads CASTFGSSSYNEQFF.

Comment on this clone: The sequence runs out 3 residues before the end of the CDR3; the remainder is reconstructed from the germline J gene. V gene TRBV7-6 combines with J gene TRBJ2-3; D is unresolved. The CDR3 has 14 residues. Trimming pared 2 bases from V and 6 bases from J, leaving 12 bases between. Germline lookup yields CDR1 SGHVS and CDR2 FNYEAQ. The covered CDR3 bases are TGTGCCAGCAGCTTATTTATCGGGTCCGATACG. It translates to CASSLFIGSDT. The whole CDR3 region reads CASSLFIGSDTQYF.

As to this clone: The missing CDR3 end, 3 residues past where the read stops, is filled in from the germline J gene. This chain uses TRBV18 with TRBJ2-5; 9 bases agree with TRBD2. Trimming cost V 5 bases and J 4 bases; bases outside gene matches: 8. The CDR3 loop spans 15 amino acids. The germline V gene has CDR1 KGHSH and CDR2 LQKENI. CDR3 in amino acids: CASSFSGSGPETQYF. The CDR3 DNA, read in part, is TGTGCCAGCTCATTTAGCGGGAGTGGTCCAGAGACC.

Concerning this clone itself: Read data end 3 residues before the CDR3 end; the end is taken from the germline J gene. This chain connects TRBV28 to TRBJ2-7, with TRBD1 as a possible D gene (5 bases). The CDR3 sequence is 14 residues long. Germline loops: CDR1 MDHEN, CDR2 SYDVKM. Trimming cost V 6 bases and J 2 bases, with 14 bases left between them. The part of the CDR3 DNA that was read is TGTGCCAGCAGGGGGCAGCAGGGTGCCTACGAG. Translating it yields CASRGQQGAYE. The CDR3 as a whole reads CASRGQQGAYEQYF.

With regard to this clone: The DNA ends 3 residues before the CDR3 does, and the rest of the CDR3 is filled in from the germline J gene. The rearrangement joins TRBV20-1 to TRBJ1-1; tentative D call: TRBD1 (5 bases). Germline CDR1 reads DFQATT; CDR2 reads SNEGSKA (reference sequence). With 4 bases removed from V and 5 bases from J, the gap between germline ends came to 14 bases. The CDR3 sequence is 13 residues long. Here the CDR3 reads CSAKGPSLTEAFF. Incomplete CDR3 DNA: TGCAGTGCTAAGGGGCCGTCACTAACTGAA.